A single T cell receptor beta chain is shown here with its context. Repertoires were generated with immunoSEQ multiplex PCR, while TCRdb's copy carries only in-frame clones and drops some. The sample gives hundreds of thousands of clones, roughly 85% of which show up once; 4.5% to 5% is in the top ten. This sample was included in a study of blood T cell repertoires in COVID-19. As for the study in general: There were acute and convalescent COVID-19 samples, and they came from the United States, Italy and Spain.

The study assigned cohorts using participant-reported clinical history. Individuals in the exposed group had encountered a COVID-19 case within 2 weeks preceding study entry. The J segment lost 5 bases and the V segment lost 4 bases, leaving 8 bases of the junction unmatched. Germline V gene lookup returns CDR1 SGHNT and CDR2 YYREEE (reference sequence). The CDR3 totals 16 residues. Sequenced: PBMCs or T cells enriched from blood (not recorded which). The chain links TRBV5-4 to TRBJ2-2; 10 bases are shared with TRBD2. The TCR was taken from a woman aged 50 to 60 who had been exposed to COVID-19. The CDR3 reads CASSPASGGPTGELFF. The CDR3 DNA follows: TGTGCCAGCAGCCCCGCTAGCGGGGGCCCGACCGGGGAGCTGTTTTTT.